These 11 T cell receptor beta chains originate from one sample sequenced in a study of Graves' ophthalmopathy and Graves' hyperthyroidism. TCR beta CDR3 regions were amplified from RNA transcripts. Second-round multiplex PCR followed a first-round RT-PCR using HTBI primers. TCRdb reprocessed the multiplex PCR reads via MiXCR and lists one record per CDR3 protein. The sample consists of almost 750,000 distinct CDR3 sequences, roughly 40% of them appearing once. Sequencing was carried out using peripheral blood. The source of these receptors is an adult man with Graves' ophthalmopathy.

The V and J genes are TRBV9 and TRBJ2-2; D might be TRBD1 or TRBD2, each matching 5 bases. Trimming cost V 4 bases and J 0 bases, with 16 bases left between them. Germline V gene data show CDR1 as SGDLS and CDR2 as YYNGEE. The CDR3 totals 17 residues. CDR3 residues: CASSPHGTVTNTGELFF. CDR3 DNA: TGTGCCAGCAGCCCCCATGGGACCGTCACGAACACCGGGGAGCTGTTTTTT.

In its sample, this clonotype was seen many times. The chain carries TRBV9 and TRBJ1-2, with TRBD1 matching over 11 bases. Looked up from germline, CDR1 is SGDLS and CDR2 is YYNGEE. The CDR3 runs to 15 residues. Germline trimming cut 2 bases from V and 2 bases from J; bases unmatched to any gene: 2. The CDR3 loop is CASSVGQGVNYGYTF. The CDR3 nucleotides are TGTGCCAGCAGCGTGGGACAGGGGGTAAACTATGGCTACACCTTC.

The V gene is TRBV7-9, the J gene TRBJ2-2; TRBD2 agrees at 7 bases. Germline values: CDR1 SEHNR, CDR2 FQNEAQ (reference sequence). The CDR3 covers 16 residues. J gave up 6 bases and V 4 bases, and 11 bases lay outside the gene matches. The CDR3, as DNA: TGTGCCAGCAGCTGGACCCAAAGGACTAGGCCCGGGGAGCTGTTTTTT. This gives the protein CASSWTQRTRPGELFF.

This clonotype occurred many times. The chain recombines TRBV7-6 with TRBJ2-7, with 7 bases lining up with TRBD1. V lost 5 bases, J lost 3 bases, and 7 bases stayed unmatched. This CDR3 is 14 amino acids long. Per the germline V gene, CDR1 is SGHVS and CDR2 is FNYEAQ. In DNA, the CDR3 is TGTGCCAGCAGCGCCGCCGGGACAGACTACGAGCAGTACTTC. This gives the protein CASSAAGTDYEQYF. The variable domain in full, with the rest retrieved from reference TRBV7-6 and TRBJ2-7, is GAGVSQSPRYKVTKRGQDVALRCDPISGHVSLYWYRQALGQGPEFLTYFNYEAQQDKSGLPNDRFSAERPEGSISTLTIQRTEQRDSAMYRCASSAAGTDYEQYFGPGTRLTVT.

V gene TRBV7-9 combines with J gene TRBJ2-2; 7 nucleotides line up with TRBD1. This CDR3 comprises 13 residues. The junction had 4 bases not matched to a gene; V was cut back by 6 bases and J by 6 bases. CDR1 is SEHNR and CDR2 is FQNEAQ in the germline V gene (reference sequence). The CDR3 sequence: CASRETGAGELFF. The CDR3, as DNA: TGTGCCAGCAGGGAAACAGGGGCCGGGGAGCTGTTTTTT.

J is TRBJ2-7 and V is TRBV7-2; TRBD2 matches at 10 bases. The germline CDR1 and CDR2 sequences are SGHTA and FQGNSA. This CDR3 spans 13 amino acids. The junction had 5 bases not matched to a gene; V was cut back by 8 bases and J by 4 bases. The CDR3 DNA reads as TGTGCCAGCGGCAGCGGGAGGGCTTACGAGCAGTACTTC. Translated: CASGSGRAYEQYF.

As concerns this clonotype: One end of the junction varies from germline; a read error may be responsible. The V gene is TRBV10-3, the J gene TRBJ1-1; weak D call: TRBD1 (5 bases). The CDR3 runs to 14 residues. The germline CDR1 and CDR2 sequences are ENHRY and SYGVKD. The CDR3 sequence: CASSKSGPNTEAFF. The CDR3 DNA reads TGTGCCAGCAGTAAATCGGGGCCGAACACTGAAGCTTTCTTT.

A note on this clonotype: With a much larger clone just one base away, this may be a read error. The chain is built from TRBV11-2 and TRBJ2-5; D perhaps matches TRBD2 (5 bases). This CDR3 is built from 17 residues. Germline values: CDR1 SGHAT, CDR2 FQNNGV. CDR3 sequence: CDSSLELDRSYQETQYF. In DNA form, the CDR3 reads TGTGACAGCAGCTTAGAACTAGACCGGAGTTATCAAGAGACCCAGTACTTC. Full variable domain (outside the CDR3, taken from reference TRBV11-2 and TRBJ2-5): EAGVAQSPRYKIIEKRQSVAFWCNPISGHATLYWYQQILGQGPKLLIQFQNNGVVDDSQLPKDRFSAERLKGVDSTLKIQPAKLEDSAVYLCDSSLELDRSYQETQYFGPGTRLLVL.

The chain carries TRBV7-9 and TRBJ2-5; possible D gene TRBD2, 6 bases. CDR1 and CDR2 (germline): SEHNR, FQNEAQ (reference sequence). Trimming removed 5 bases at V and 7 bases at J, with 23 bases between. The CDR3 runs 16 residues. The CDR3 nucleotides are TGTGCCAGCAGCCTGGAACCCGGGACTGGCACCGGGACCCAGTACTTC. Amino acids: CASSLEPGTGTGTQYF. The entire variable domain, with the rest obtained from reference TRBV7-9 and TRBJ2-5, is as follows: DTGVSQNPRHKITKRGQNVTFRCDPISEHNRLYWYRQTLGQGPEFLTYFQNEAQLEKSRLLSDRFSAERPKGSFSTLEIQRTEQGDSAMYLCASSLEPGTGTGTQYFGPGTRLLVL.

CDR3 region: CSASIRTGRTEQYF. The CDR3 nucleotides read TGCAGTGCTAGTATAAGGACAGGACGAACCGAGCAGTACTTC. This chain links TRBV20-1 with TRBJ2-7; TRBD1 matches at 7 bases. The CDR3 loop spans 14 amino acids. Per the germline V gene, CDR1 is DFQATT and CDR2 is SNEGSKA (reference sequence). The V and J ends lost 3 bases and 6 bases, in that order; junction bases with no gene match: 11.

Concerning this clonotype itself: A much larger clone is a single base away; this may be a read error. The chain couples TRBV6-2 or TRBV6-3 to TRBJ2-7; tentative D call: TRBD1 (5 bases). This CDR3 has 13 residues. Germline V CDR1 and CDR2: MNHEY, SVGEGT. The germline V and J ends were trimmed by 6 bases and 0 bases, with 9 bases remaining between them. The DNA for the CDR3 is TGTGCCAGCAGGCAGGGAAGCTCCTACGAGCAGTACGTC. Translation gives CASRQGSSYEQYV.